The clone carrying this T cell receptor (beta chain) was picked up a small number of times. The data belong to a study of blood T cell repertoires in COVID-19. Method: immunoSEQ multiplex PCR; TCRdb's copy keeps in-frame clones and lacks some. The sample has about 240,000 clones, 86% seen once. This receptor was identified in an older man with acute or convalescent COVID-19. Sequenced sample: peripheral blood.

The CDR3 DNA sequence: TGTGCCAGCAGTTCGGGACAGGGCGTCCCTATTAGCAATCAGCCCCAGCATTTT. Translating it yields CASSSGQGVPISNQPQHF. The chain is built from TRBV27 and TRBJ1-5; 9 nucleotides align to TRBD1. The CDR3 contains 18 residues. Germline-derived CDR1 and CDR2 are MNHEY and SMNVEV (reference sequence). V was clipped by 4 bases and J by 0 bases; unmatched bases: 10.